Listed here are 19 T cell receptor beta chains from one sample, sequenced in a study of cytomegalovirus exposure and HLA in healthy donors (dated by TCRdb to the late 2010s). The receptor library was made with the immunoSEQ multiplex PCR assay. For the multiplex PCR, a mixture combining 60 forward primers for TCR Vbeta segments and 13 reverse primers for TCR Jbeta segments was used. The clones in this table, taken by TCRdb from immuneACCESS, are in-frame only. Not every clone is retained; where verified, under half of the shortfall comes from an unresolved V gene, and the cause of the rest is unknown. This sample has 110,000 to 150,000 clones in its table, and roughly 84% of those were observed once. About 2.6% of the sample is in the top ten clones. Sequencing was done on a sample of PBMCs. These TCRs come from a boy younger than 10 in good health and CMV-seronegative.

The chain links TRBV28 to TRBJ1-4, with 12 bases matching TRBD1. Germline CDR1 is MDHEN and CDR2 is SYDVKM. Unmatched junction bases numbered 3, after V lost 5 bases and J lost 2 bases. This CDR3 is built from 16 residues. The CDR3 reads CASSPGQGATNEKLFF. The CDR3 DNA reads TGTGCCAGCAGTCCGGGACAGGGGGCGACTAATGAAAAACTGTTTTTT.

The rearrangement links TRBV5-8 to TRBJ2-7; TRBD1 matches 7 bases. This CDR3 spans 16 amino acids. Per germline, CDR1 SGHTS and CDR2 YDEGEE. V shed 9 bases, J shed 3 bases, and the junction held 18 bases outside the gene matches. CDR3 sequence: CATDSPRSYRGYEQYF. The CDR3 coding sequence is TGTGCCACGGACTCCCCCCGCTCTTACAGGGGCTACGAGCAGTACTTC.

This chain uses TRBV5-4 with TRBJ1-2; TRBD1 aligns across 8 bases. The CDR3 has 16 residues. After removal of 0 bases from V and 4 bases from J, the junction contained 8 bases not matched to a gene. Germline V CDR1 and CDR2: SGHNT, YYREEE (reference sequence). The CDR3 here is CASSLDTTGVGYGYTF. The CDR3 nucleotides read TGTGCCAGCAGCTTGGACACGACAGGGGTCGGCTATGGCTACACCTTC. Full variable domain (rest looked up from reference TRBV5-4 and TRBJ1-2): ETGVTQSPTHLIKTRGQQVTLRCSSQSGHNTVSWYQQALGQGPQFIFQYYREEENGRGNFPPRFSGLQFPNYSSELNVNALELDDSALYLCASSLDTTGVGYGYTFGSGTRLTVV.

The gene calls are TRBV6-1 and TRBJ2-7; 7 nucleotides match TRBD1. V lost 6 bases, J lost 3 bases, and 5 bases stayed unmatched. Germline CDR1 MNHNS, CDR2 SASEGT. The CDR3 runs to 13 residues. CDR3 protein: CASSLGQVYEQYF. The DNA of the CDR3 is TGTGCCAGCAGCCTCGGACAGGTCTACGAGCAGTACTTC.

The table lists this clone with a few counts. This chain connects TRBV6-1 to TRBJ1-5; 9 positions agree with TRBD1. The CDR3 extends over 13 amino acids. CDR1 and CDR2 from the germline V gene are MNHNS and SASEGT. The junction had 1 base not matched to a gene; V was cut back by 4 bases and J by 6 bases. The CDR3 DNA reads TGTGCCAGCAGTGGACAGGGGGTTCAGCCCCAGCATTTT. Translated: CASSGQGVQPQHF.

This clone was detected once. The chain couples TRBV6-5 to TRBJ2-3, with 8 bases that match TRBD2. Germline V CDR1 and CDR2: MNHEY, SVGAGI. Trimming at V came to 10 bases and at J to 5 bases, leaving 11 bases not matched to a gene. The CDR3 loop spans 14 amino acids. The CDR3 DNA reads TGTGCCACCGACCGCGGGGGGCCGGGAGATACGCAGTATTTT. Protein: CATDRGGPGDTQYF.

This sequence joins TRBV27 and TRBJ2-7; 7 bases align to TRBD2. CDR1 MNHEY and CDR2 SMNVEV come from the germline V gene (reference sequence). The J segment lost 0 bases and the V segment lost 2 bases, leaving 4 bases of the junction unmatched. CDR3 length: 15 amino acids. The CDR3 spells CASSLRRGSSYEQYF. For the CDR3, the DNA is TGTGCCAGCAGTTTAAGGCGGGGGAGCTCCTACGAGCAGTACTTC.

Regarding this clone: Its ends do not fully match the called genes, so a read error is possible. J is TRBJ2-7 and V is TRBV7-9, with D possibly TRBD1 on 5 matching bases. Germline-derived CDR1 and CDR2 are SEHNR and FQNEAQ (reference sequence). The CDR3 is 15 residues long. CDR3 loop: CSSSLGAIPLDEQYF. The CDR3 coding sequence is TGTTCCAGCAGCTTAGGGGCGATCCCGCTGGACGAGCAGTACTTC.

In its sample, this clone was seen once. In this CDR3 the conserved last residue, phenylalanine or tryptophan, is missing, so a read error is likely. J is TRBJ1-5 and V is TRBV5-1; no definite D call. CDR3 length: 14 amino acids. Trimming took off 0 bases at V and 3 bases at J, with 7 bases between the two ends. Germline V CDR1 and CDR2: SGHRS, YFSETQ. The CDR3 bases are TGCGCCAGCAGCTTGGACAGTTACAATCAGCCCCAGCATCTT. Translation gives CASSLDSYNQPQHL.

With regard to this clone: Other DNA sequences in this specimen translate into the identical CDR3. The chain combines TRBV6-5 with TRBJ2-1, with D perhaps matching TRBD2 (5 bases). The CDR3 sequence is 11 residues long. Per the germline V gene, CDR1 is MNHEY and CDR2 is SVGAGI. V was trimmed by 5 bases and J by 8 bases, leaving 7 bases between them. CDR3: CASSRGDEQFF. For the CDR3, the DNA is TGTGCCAGCAGTCGGGGAGATGAGCAGTTCTTC.

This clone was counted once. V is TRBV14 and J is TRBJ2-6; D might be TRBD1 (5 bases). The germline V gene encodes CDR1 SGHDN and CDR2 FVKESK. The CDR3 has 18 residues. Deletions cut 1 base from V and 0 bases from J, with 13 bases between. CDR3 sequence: CASSQVGRVLSGANVLTF. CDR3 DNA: TGTGCCAGCAGCCAAGTGGGCAGGGTGCTCTCTGGGGCCAACGTCCTGACTTTC.

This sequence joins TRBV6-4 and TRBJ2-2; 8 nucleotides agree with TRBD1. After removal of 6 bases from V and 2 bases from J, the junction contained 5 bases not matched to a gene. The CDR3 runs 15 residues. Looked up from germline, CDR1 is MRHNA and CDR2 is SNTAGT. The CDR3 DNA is TGTGCCAGCAGCTCGACAGGGGATAACACCGGGGAGCTGTTTTTT. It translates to CASSSTGDNTGELFF.

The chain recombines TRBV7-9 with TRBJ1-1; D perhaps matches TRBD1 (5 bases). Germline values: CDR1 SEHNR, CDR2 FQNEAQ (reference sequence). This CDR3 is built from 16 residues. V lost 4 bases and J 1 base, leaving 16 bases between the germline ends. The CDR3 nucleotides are TGTGCCAGCAGCTCAAGCCAGGGAGGGAGGAACACTGAAGCTTTCTTT. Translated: CASSSSQGGRNTEAFF.

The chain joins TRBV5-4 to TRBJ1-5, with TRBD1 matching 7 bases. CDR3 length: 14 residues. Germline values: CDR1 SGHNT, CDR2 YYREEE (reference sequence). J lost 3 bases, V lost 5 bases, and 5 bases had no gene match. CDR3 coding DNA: TGTGCCAGCAGTCAACAGGGGACCAATCAGCCCCAGCATTTT. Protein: CASSQQGTNQPQHF.

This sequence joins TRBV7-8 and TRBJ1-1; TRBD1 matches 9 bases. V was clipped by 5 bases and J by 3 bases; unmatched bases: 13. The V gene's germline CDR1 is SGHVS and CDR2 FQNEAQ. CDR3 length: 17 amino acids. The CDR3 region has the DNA TGTGCCAGCAGCCCGACTGACAGGGGGACCGAGGACACTGAAGCTTTCTTT. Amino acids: CASSPTDRGTEDTEAFF.

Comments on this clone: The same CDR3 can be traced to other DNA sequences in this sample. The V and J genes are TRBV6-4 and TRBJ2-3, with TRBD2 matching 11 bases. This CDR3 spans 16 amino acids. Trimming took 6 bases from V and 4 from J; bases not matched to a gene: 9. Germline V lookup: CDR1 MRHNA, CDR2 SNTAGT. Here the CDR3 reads CASSAGLAGGPDTQYF. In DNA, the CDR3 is TGTGCCAGCAGCGCCGGATTAGCGGGGGGGCCAGATACGCAGTATTTT.

The CDR3 here is CASSAETGFGETQYF. Written as DNA, the CDR3 is TGTGCCAGCAGCGCGGAGACAGGGTTTGGGGAGACCCAGTACTTC. The rearrangement joins TRBV11-2 to TRBJ2-5; 7 nucleotides align to TRBD1. The trim removed 5 bases at V and 5 bases at J, leaving 11 bases unmatched. CDR1 SGHAT and CDR2 FQNNGV come from the germline V gene. The length of the CDR3 is 15 residues. Using reference TRBV11-2 and TRBJ2-5 for the parts outside the CDR3, the full variable domain is EAGVAQSPRYKIIEKRQSVAFWCNPISGHATLYWYQQILGQGPKLLIQFQNNGVVDDSQLPKDRFSAERLKGVDSTLKIQPAKLEDSAVYLCASSAETGFGETQYFGPGTRLLVL.

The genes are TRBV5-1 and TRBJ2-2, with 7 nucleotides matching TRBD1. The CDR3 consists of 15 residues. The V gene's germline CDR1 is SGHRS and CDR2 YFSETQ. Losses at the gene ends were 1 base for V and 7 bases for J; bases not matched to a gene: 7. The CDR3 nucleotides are TGCGCCAGCAGCTTGTCGACAGGGACGGGCGGGGAGCTGTTTTTT. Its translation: CASSLSTGTGGELFF.

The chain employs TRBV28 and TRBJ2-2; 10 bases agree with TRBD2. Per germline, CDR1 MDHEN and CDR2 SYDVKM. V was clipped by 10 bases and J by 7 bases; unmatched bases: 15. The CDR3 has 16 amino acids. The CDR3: CATGGPLGLADGELFF. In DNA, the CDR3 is TGTGCCACAGGGGGACCCCTCGGACTAGCGGACGGGGAGCTGTTTTTT.